This TCR beta chain was sequenced for a study of CD8 T cells in ankylosing spondylitis. Findings of the study overall: A TCR beta motif of about 8 highly homologous variants appeared characteristic of ankylosing spondylitis blood.

Germline V gene data show CDR1 as SGHAT and CDR2 as FQNNGV. Trimming removed 3 bases from V and 5 bases from J, with 14 bases in between. This CDR3 is built from 15 residues. TCRdb reanalysed the 5' RACE reads using MiXCR and keeps one entry per CDR3 protein. Of some 330,000 distinct CDR3 sequences in the sample, roughly 8% are singletons; the top ten hold about 15%. Note on this clonotype: No antigen is known for it.

The chain recombines TRBV11-2 with TRBJ2-1; D is ambiguous. Sequencing input: blood, either unsorted or a sorted T cell fraction (not recorded which). This receptor was obtained from a male donor with ankylosing spondylitis. The DNA for the CDR3 is TGTGCCAGCAGCTTTTGGACGGCCCACAACAATGAGCAGTTCTTC. Translation: CASSFWTAHNNEQFF.